This is a list of T cell receptor beta chains from one sample in a study of cytomegalovirus exposure and HLA in healthy donors. Assay: immunoSEQ multiplex PCR; the TCRdb copy retains only in-frame clones and omits some. The sample shows 78,000 or so clones, about 96% of them seen only once. The sequenced sample was PBMCs. The receptors come from a man aged 18 to 29 in good health and CMV-seropositive. CDR3s include the opening cysteine and the closing phenylalanine or tryptophan. The order of the fields is CDR3 protein, CDR3 DNA, V gene, clone size, J gene, D gene. D genes are given only for firm matches. Clone size is not always given. Where it is, it says once, few, many or a class for expanded clones.

CDR3: CASSQGTGGTGELFF; DNA: TGCGCCAGCAGCCAAGGGACGGGAGGAACCGGGGAGCTGTTTTTT; V: TRBV4-1; size: .; J: TRBJ2-2; D: TRBD2
CDR3: CAWSLGTGFANEQFF; DNA: TGTGCCTGGAGTCTCGGGACAGGGTTCGCCAATGAGCAGTTCTTC; V: TRBV30; size: .; J: TRBJ2-1; D: TRBD1
CDR3: CATSRATGTEAFF; DNA: TGTGCCACCAGCAGAGCTACGGGGACTGAAGCTTTCTTT; V: TRBV15; size: .; J: TRBJ1-1; D: .
CDR3: CASSPQGTNYGYTF; DNA: TGTGCCAGTAGTCCACAGGGAACCAACTATGGCTACACCTTC; V: TRBV19; size: .; J: TRBJ1-2; D: .
CDR3: CASSKSGTRRYF; DNA: TGTGCCAGCAGTAAGTCCGGGACTAGGAGGTATTTT; V: TRBV28; size: .; J: TRBJ2-3; D: TRBD2
CDR3: CSATRTGAVDTQYF; DNA: TGCAGCGCTACGAGGACAGGGGCGGTCGATACGCAGTATTTT; V: TRBV29-1; size: .; J: TRBJ2-3; D: TRBD1
CDR3: CASSLNSGVDTQYF; DNA: TGCGCCAGCAGCTTGAATAGCGGGGTGGATACGCAGTATTTT; V: TRBV5-1; size: .; J: TRBJ2-3; D: TRBD2
CDR3: CASSYLETQYF; DNA: TGTGCCAGCAGCTACTTGGAGACCCAGTACTTC; V: TRBV7-9; size: .; J: TRBJ2-5; D: .
CDR3: CASSVAAGGPYEQYF; DNA: TGTGCCAGCAGCGTAGCAGCGGGAGGACCCTACGAGCAGTACTTC; V: TRBV9; size: .; J: TRBJ2-7; D: TRBD2
CDR3: CASSLVGDGSYEQYF; DNA: TGTGCCAGCAGCTTGGTGGGCGACGGCTCCTACGAGCAGTACTTC; V: TRBV5-6; size: .; J: TRBJ2-7; D: .
CDR3: CSVLTGGDYEQYF; DNA: TGCAGCGTCCTGACAGGGGGAGACTACGAGCAGTACTTC; V: TRBV29-1; size: .; J: TRBJ2-7; D: TRBD1
CDR3: CASSSEDTISRETQYF; DNA: TGTGCCAGCAGTTCGGAGGATACCATTTCCCGGGAGACCCAGTACTTC; V: TRBV28; size: few; J: TRBJ2-5; D: .
CDR3: CASSSNPGYTF; DNA: TGTGCCAGCAGCTCTAACCCCGGCTACACCTTC; V: TRBV11-2; size: .; J: TRBJ1-2; D: .
CDR3: CASSLRGSGAEAFF; DNA: TGTGCCAGCAGCTTACGGGGTTCTGGCGCTGAAGCTTTCTTT; V: TRBV5-4; size: .; J: TRBJ1-1; D: .
CDR3: CASSLGGSGAYEQYF; DNA: TGTGCCAGCAGCTTAGGCGGATCGGGAGCCTACGAGCAGTACTTC; V: TRBV7-2; size: .; J: TRBJ2-7; D: .
CDR3: CASSSGLTSDSQFF; DNA: TGTGCCAGCAGCTCAGGACTAACTAGCGACTCGCAGTTCTTC; V: TRBV7-9; size: .; J: TRBJ2-1; D: TRBD2
CDR3: CASSYGGLISEQYF; DNA: TGTGCCAGCAGTTACGGGGGACTAATCAGCGAGCAGTACTTC; V: TRBV6-5; size: .; J: TRBJ2-7; D: TRBD2
CDR3: CASSLAGPTDTQYF; DNA: TGTGCCAGCAGTTTAGCGGGTCCCACAGATACGCAGTATTTT; V: TRBV6-5; size: .; J: TRBJ2-3; D: TRBD2
CDR3: CASSVVVGGDTGELFF; DNA: TGTGCCAGCAGCGTAGTAGTAGGAGGAGACACCGGGGAGCTGTTTTTT; V: TRBV9; size: .; J: TRBJ2-2; D: .